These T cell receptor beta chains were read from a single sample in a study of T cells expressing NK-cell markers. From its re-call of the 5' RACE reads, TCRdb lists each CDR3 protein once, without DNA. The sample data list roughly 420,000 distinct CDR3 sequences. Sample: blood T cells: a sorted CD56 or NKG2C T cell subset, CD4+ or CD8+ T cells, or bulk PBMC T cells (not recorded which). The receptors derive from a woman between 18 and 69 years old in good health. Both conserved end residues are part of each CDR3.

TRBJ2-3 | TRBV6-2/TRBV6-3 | CASSYWRRGRTGTDTQYF
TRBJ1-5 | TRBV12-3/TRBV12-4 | CASRPGQGAANQPQHF
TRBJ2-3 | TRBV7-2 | CASSTSGYTDTQYF
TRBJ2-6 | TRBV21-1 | CASKAETGANVLTF
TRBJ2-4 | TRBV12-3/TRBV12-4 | CASSPRTSGRDIQYF
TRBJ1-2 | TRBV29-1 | CSVAPDQLDGYTF
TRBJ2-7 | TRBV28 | CASSLLDWTSYEQYF
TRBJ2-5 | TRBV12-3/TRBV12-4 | CASSYGGGRDGETQYF
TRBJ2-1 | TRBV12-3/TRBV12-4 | CASSPTPGTGTEQFF
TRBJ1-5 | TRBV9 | CASSPGLFSNQPQHF
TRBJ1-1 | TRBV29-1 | CSVVSREAAEAFF
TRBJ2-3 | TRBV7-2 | CASSSRTGADTQYF
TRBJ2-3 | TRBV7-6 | CASSSGLPSTDTQYF
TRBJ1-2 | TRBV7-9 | CASSIRDGLNYGYTF
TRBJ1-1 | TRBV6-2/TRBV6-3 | CASSRWVTGNTEAFF
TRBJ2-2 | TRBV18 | CASSPPTGELFF
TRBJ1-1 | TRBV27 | CASSRTLNTEAFF
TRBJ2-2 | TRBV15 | CATSRDPGPGELFF
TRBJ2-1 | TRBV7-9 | CASSLIPYNEQFF
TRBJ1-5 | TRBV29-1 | CTPAGGPLGNQPQHF
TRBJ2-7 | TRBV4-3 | CASSQDLGQISYEQYF
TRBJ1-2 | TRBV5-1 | CASSSAGQPNYGYTF
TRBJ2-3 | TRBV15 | CATSTRQGGTDTQYF
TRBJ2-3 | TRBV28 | CASSSWGAKDTQYF
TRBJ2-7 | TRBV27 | CASSQLTRQWEQYF
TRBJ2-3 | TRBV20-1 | CSASPTSGRTDTQYF
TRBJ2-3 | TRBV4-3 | CASSQPGGGTSTDTQYF
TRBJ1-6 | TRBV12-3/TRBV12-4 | CASSSQGVHNSPLHF
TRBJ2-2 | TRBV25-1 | CASIPRGSNTGELFF
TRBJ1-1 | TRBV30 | CAWSVDTEAFF
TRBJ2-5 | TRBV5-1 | CASYRGTSGPQETQYF
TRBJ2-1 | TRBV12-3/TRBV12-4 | CASSATSAEEQFF
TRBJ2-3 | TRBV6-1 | CASSRSGITDTQYF
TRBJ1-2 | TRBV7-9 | CASSEQWGYGYTF
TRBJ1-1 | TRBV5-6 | CASSLQHMNTEAFF
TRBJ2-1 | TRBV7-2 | CASTTARLGRNEQFF
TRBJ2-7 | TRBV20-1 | CSAAQGLSREQYF
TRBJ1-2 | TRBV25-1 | CASCGDRPPYGYTF
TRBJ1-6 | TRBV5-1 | CASSLGRDSPLHF
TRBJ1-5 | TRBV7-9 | CASSLGFQPQHF
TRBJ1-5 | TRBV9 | CASSPEGESNQPQHF
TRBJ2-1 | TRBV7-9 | CASSLGEAPSNEQFF
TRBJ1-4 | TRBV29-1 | CSVGERGTNEKLFF
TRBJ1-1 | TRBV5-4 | CASSLFLRGTEAFF
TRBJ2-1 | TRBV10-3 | CAITGTSGSDEQFF
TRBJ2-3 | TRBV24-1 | CATSDSGESTDTQYF